This T cell receptor beta chain was sequenced in a study of T cell responses to AZD1222 COVID-19 vaccine. Clones were read by immunoSEQ multiplex PCR, and TCRdb kept only the in-frame ones, dropping some. Of 100,000 to 150,000 clones listed, around 89% are singletons. Germline CDR1 reads SGHKS; CDR2 reads YYEKEE (reference sequence). The length of the CDR3 is 15 residues. The V segment lost 3 bases and the J segment 7 bases; nucleotides outside the gene matches: 10. V gene TRBV5-5 combines with J gene TRBJ2-1, with 7 bases lining up with TRBD2. The clonotype comes from an adult in good health. Specimen: peripheral blood, collected on day 0 of AZD1222 vaccination. The chain's CDR3 is CASSYSGADLNEQFF. In DNA form, the CDR3 reads TGTGCCAGCAGCTACAGCGGGGCCGACCTGAATGAGCAGTTCTTC.